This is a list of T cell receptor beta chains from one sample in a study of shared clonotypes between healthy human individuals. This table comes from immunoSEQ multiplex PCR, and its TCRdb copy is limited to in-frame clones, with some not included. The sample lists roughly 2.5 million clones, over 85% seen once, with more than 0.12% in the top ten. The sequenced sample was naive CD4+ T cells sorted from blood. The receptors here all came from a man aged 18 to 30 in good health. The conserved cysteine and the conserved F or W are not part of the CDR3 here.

ASSVFSGTDTQY	TRBV9	TRBJ2-3	12
ASSVDGTSGGYT	TRBV5-4	TRBJ1-2	12
ASSVMGTTTDTQY	TRBV9	TRBJ2-3	13
ASHNGGYEQY	TRBV11-1	TRBJ2-7	10
ASSRITSGRAGEQY	TRBV13	TRBJ2-7	14
ASSRGRQDQPQH	TRBV9	TRBJ1-5	12
ASSFAPSAGNYGYT	TRBV28	TRBJ1-2	14
ASTLQGRGEKLF	TRBV19	TRBJ1-4	12
ASSAREGWDYGYT	TRBV9	TRBJ1-2	13
ASSTGQPTGELF	TRBV9	TRBJ2-2	12
ASSLVSLAGGGNEQF	TRBV7-8	TRBJ2-1	15
ASINSPGTQFGEQY	TRBV27	TRBJ2-7	14
ASSVADRGQNIQY	TRBV9	TRBJ2-4	13
ASRLPPAIEQF	TRBV7-2	TRBJ2-1	11
ASSRARTSQETQY	TRBV4-1	TRBJ2-5	13
ASSSWTSGSVHEQY	TRBV7-2	TRBJ2-7	14
ASSVGTDSYEQY	TRBV9	TRBJ2-7	12
ASSFPGSSFYGYT	TRBV28	TRBJ1-2	13
ASSLFMGGTDTQY	TRBV18	TRBJ2-3	13
ASSIGKGTDTQY	TRBV19	TRBJ2-3	12
ASSLFQPRGEQF	TRBV5-8	TRBJ2-1	12
ASSLVLGTGTGELF	TRBV7-2	TRBJ2-2	14
AISGDRDSYNEQF	TRBV10-3	TRBJ2-1	13
ASSVGDNNQPQH	TRBV5-1	TRBJ1-5	12
ASSISGRPQH	TRBV19	TRBJ1-5	10
ASSHGGTGELF	TRBV14	TRBJ2-2	11
ASSEWGTSGSTDTQY	TRBV9	TRBJ2-3	15
ASSAPSGSLETQY	TRBV9	TRBJ2-5	13
ASSLEGSHNEQF	TRBV5-1	TRBJ2-1	12
ASSTTSGRYNEQF	TRBV28	TRBJ2-1	13
ASSIAGGGIHNEQF	TRBV19	TRBJ2-1	14
ASSLDLSVSEQF	TRBV5-1	TRBJ2-1	12
ASSLYGREDEKLF	TRBV7-9	TRBJ1-4	13
ASSSTGGANEKLF	TRBV13	TRBJ1-4	13
ASSSPLF	TRBV6-5	TRBJ2-2	7
ASSRWYNEQF	TRBV11-2	TRBJ2-1	10
ASSFGEAGGTQY	TRBV7-2	TRBJ2-3	12
ASSVQQGREGYT	TRBV7-2	TRBJ1-2	12
ASSLQGDEQF	TRBV7-2	TRBJ2-1	10
ASSSGPEMGRPQH	TRBV5-1	TRBJ1-5	13
ASSDLGQLEAF	TRBV19	TRBJ1-1	11
AWTRGANTEAF	TRBV30	TRBJ1-1	11
ASSYSGGAKT	TRBV6-5	TRBJ1-2	10
ASSPVASGANVLT	TRBV27	TRBJ2-6	13
ASSEGTGRGRETQY	TRBV9	TRBJ2-5	14
ASSQDRHGGRETQY	TRBV4-1	TRBJ2-5	14